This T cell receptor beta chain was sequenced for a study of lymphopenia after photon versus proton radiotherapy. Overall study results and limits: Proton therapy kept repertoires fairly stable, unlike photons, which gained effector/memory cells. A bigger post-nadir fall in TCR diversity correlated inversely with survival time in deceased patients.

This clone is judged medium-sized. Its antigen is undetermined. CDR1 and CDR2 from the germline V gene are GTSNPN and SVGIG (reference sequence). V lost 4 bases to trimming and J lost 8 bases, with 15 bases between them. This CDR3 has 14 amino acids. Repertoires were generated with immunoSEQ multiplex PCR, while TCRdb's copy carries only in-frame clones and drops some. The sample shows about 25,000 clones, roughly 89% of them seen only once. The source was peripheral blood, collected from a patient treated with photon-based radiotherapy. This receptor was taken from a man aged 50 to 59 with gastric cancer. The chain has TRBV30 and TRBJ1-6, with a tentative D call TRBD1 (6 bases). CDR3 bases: TGTGCCTGGAAGGGGTCAGGGGCCGATTCACCCCTCCACTTT. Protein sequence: CAWKGSGADSPLHF.